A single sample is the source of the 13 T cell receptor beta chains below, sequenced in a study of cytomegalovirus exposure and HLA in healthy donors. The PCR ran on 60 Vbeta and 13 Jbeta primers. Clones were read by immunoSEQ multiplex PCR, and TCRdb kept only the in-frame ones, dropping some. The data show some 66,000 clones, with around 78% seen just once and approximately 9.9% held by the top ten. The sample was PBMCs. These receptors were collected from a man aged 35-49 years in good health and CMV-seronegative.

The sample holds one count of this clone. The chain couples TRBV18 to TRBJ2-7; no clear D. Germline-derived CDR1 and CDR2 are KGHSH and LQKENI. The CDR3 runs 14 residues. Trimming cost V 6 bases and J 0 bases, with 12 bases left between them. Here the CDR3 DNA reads TGTGCCAGCTCCCCGGCAGCGACCTCCTACGAGCAGTACTTC. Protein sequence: CASSPAATSYEQYF.

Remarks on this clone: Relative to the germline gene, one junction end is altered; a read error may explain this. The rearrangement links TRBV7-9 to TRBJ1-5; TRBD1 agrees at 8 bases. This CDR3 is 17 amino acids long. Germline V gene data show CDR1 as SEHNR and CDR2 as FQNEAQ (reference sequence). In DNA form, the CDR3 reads TGTGCCAGCAGCGTAGCAGGGGGCCCTTATAGCAATCAGCCCCAGCATTTT. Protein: CASSVAGGPYSNQPQHF.

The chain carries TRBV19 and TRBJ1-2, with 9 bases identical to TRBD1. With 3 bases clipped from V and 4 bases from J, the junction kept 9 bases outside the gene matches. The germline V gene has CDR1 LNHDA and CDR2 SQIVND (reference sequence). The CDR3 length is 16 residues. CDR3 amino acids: CASSIPLRTGVYGYTF. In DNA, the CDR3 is TGTGCCAGTAGTATTCCCCTCCGGACAGGGGTCTATGGCTACACCTTC.

CDR3 sequence reads: CASGLAEGGWTYEQYF. The CDR3 DNA sequence: TGTGCTAGTGGTTTGGCGGAGGGCGGCTGGACCTACGAGCAGTACTTC. The genes are TRBV12-5 and TRBJ2-7, with D possibly matching TRBD2 (6 bases). The V gene's germline CDR1 is LGHNT and CDR2 FRNRAP. This CDR3 spans 16 amino acids. Trimming removed 1 base from V and 2 bases from J, with 15 bases in between.

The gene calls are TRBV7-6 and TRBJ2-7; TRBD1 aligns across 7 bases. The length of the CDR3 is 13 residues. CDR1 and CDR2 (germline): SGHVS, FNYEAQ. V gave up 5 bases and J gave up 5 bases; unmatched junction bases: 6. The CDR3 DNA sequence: TGTGCCAGCAGCAATAAGGGGGCCGACGAGCAGTACTTC. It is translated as CASSNKGADEQYF.

The CDR3, as DNA: TGCGCCAGCAGCCAACCGACAGGGGGACTTCAATACCTGAACACTGAAGCTTTCTTT. This translates into CASSQPTGGLQYLNTEAFF. The chain couples TRBV4-1 to TRBJ1-1, with 9 positions matching TRBD1. The CDR3 extends over 19 amino acids. Germline values: CDR1 MGHRA, CDR2 YSYEKL. V lost 2 bases and J lost 0; bases outside the gene matches: 13.

The CDR3 DNA reads TGTGCCAGCAGTGAAAGTCAGGGGGCGCGGGGCTACACCTTC. This gives the protein CASSESQGARGYTF. This chain connects TRBV2 to TRBJ1-2; 8 bases align to TRBD1. V shed 2 bases and J 8 bases; nucleotides not matched to a gene: 7. Germline CDR1 reads SNHLY; CDR2 reads FYNNEI. The CDR3 runs to 14 residues.

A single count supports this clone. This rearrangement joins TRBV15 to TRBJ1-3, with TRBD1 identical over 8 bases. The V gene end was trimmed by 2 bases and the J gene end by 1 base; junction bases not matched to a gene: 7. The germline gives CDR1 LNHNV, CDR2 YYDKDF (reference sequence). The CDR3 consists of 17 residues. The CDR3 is CATSRQRTGWSGNTIYF. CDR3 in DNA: TGTGCCACCAGCAGACAGCGGACAGGGTGGTCTGGAAACACCATATATTTT. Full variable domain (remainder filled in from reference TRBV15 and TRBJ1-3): DAMVIQNPRYQVTQFGKPVTLSCSQTLNHNVMYWYQQKSSQAPKLLFHYYDKDFNNEADTPDNFQSRRPNTSFCFLDIRSPGLGDTAMYLCATSRQRTGWSGNTIYFGEGSWLTVV.

The CDR3 nucleotides read TGTGCCAGCTCACCAGTCGCGGGAGCCCACGAGCAGTACTTC. Protein sequence: CASSPVAGAHEQYF. The chain has TRBV18 and TRBJ2-7, with 7 positions matching TRBD2. Trimming cost V 2 bases and J 5 bases; bases outside gene matches: 6. The CDR3 is 14 residues long. Germline loops: CDR1 KGHSH, CDR2 LQKENI.

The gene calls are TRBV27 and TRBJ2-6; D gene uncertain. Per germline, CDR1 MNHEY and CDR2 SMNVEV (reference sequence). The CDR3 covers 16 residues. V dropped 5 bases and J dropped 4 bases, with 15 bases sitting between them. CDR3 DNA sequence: TGTGCCAGCAGTCGGCCGGGTGGCTCAGGGGCCAACGTCCTGACTTTC. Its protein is CASSRPGGSGANVLTF.

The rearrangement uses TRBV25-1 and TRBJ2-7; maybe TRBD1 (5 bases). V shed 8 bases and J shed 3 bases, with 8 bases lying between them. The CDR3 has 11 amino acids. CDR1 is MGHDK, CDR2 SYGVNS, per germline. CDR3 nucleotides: TGTGCCAGCGGACATAGCTACGAGCAGTACTTC. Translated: CASGHSYEQYF.

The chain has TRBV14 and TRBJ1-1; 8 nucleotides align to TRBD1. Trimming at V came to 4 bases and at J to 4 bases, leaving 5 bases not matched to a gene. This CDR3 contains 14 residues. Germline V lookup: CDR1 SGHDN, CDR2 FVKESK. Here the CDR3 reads CASSRQGSATEAFF. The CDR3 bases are TGTGCCAGCAGCCGACAGGGGTCGGCCACTGAAGCTTTCTTT.

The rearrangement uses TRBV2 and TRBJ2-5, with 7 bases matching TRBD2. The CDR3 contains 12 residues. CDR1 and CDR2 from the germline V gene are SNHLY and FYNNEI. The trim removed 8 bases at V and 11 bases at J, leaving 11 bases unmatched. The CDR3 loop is CASHREGREQYF. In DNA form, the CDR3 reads TGTGCCAGCCATAGGGAGGGGAGGGAGCAGTACTTC.